The TCR beta chain described here comes from a study of blood T cell repertoires in COVID-19. The overall study: PBMCs, B-cell-depleted T cells, or T cells provided the cDNA or gDNA that made up the material.

Using immunoSEQ multiplex PCR, the repertoire was profiled, and TCRdb retains in-frame clones only, with some absent. This table has approximately 110,000 clones, approximately 89% appearing once. Deletions cut 4 bases from V and 5 bases from J, with 9 bases between. This CDR3 spans 13 amino acids. Germline CDR1 reads LGHDT; CDR2 reads YNNKEL (reference sequence). This chain connects TRBV3-1 (or the pseudogene TRBV3-2) to TRBJ1-5; D ambiguous. The sample consisted of peripheral blood. This clonotype was obtained from a man aged 40-50 years with acute or convalescent COVID-19. The CDR3 DNA is TGTGCCAGCAGCCGAACTAATTATCAGCCCCAGCATTTT. Its protein is CASSRTNYQPQHF.